The next 22 T cell receptor beta chains were all read from a single sample in a study of early T cells in non-severe SARS-CoV-2 infection. One entry per CDR3 protein results from TCRdb running MiXCR on the 5' RACE reads. The repertoire consists of about 52,000 distinct CDR3 sequences, with approximately 11% occurring once and the leading ten covering around 13%. Sequencing was carried out using whole blood. All receptors come from an adult who was a healthcare worker with PCR-confirmed SARS-CoV-2 infection or an uninfected control (not recorded which).

The chain recombines TRBV15 with TRBJ2-1; a possible D gene is TRBD2 (6 bases). V lost 3 bases, J lost 8 bases, and 14 bases lay in between. CDR3 length equals 14 residues. In germline, CDR1 is LNHNV, CDR2 YYDKDF (reference sequence). CDR3 protein: CATSRRTSGDEQFF. As DNA, the CDR3 is TGTGCCACCAGCAGGAGGACCTCGGGGGATGAGCAGTTCTTC. The full variable domain, rest sourced from reference TRBV15 and TRBJ2-1, is DAMVIQNPRYQVTQFGKPVTLSCSQTLNHNVMYWYQQKSSQAPKLLFHYYDKDFNNEADTPDNFQSRRPNTSFCFLDIRSPGLGDTAMYLCATSRRTSGDEQFFGPGTRLTVL.

V usage is TRBV20-1 and J usage is TRBJ2-3; 8 bases map to TRBD1. Germline CDR1 DFQATT, CDR2 SNEGSKA (reference sequence). The V gene end was trimmed by 6 bases and the J gene end by 3 bases; junction bases not matched to a gene: 8. This CDR3 comprises 14 residues. The CDR3 coding sequence is TGCAGTGCCAGGAGCGACAGGGGTACAGATACGCAGTATTTT. Translated, it gives CSARSDRGTDTQYF.

This chain joins TRBV24-1 and TRBJ2-3; 7 bases are a match to TRBD1. Looked up from germline, CDR1 is KGHDR and CDR2 is SFDVKD. J lost 0 bases, V lost 3 bases, and 5 bases had no gene match. The length of the CDR3 is 16 residues. CDR3 in amino acids: CATSDPTGISTDTQYF. CDR3 bases: TGTGCCACCAGTGATCCGACAGGGATTAGCACAGATACGCAGTATTTT.

In this sample, this clonotype turned up a few times. The chain links TRBV2 to TRBJ2-1; D is perhaps TRBD2 (5 bases). The CDR3 runs 11 residues. CDR1 and CDR2 (germline): SNHLY, FYNNEI. V lost 7 bases and J 10 bases, leaving 11 bases between the germline ends. The CDR3 sequence: CASNGIQEQFF. DNA of the CDR3: TGTGCCAGCAACGGGATCCAGGAGCAGTTCTTC.

This clonotype came up many times. The CDR3 loop is CASSYTMNEQFF. CDR3 in DNA: TGTGCCAGCAGTTACACGATGAATGAGCAGTTCTTC. V gene TRBV6-2 or TRBV6-3 combines with J gene TRBJ2-1; unclear D gene. V was cut by 2 bases and J by 7 bases, with 6 bases left in between. CDR3 size: 12 residues. CDR1 is MNHEY and CDR2 is SVGEGT in the germline V gene.

The chain combines TRBV20-1 with TRBJ2-1, with 7 bases that match TRBD2. The V gene's germline CDR1 is DFQATT and CDR2 SNEGSKA (reference sequence). The CDR3 is made up of 15 amino acids. V lost 6 bases to trimming and J lost 2 bases; unmatched junction nucleotides: 10. CDR3 protein: CSAALAVRAYNEQFF. The CDR3 region has the DNA TGCAGTGCCGCTCTAGCGGTCCGAGCCTACAATGAGCAGTTCTTC.

This clonotype was seen at least ten times. The chain combines TRBV11-2 with TRBJ2-1; D not certain. Trimming removed 0 bases at V and 3 bases at J, with 9 bases between. The V gene's germline CDR1 is SGHAT and CDR2 FQNNGV. The CDR3 covers 15 residues. In DNA, the CDR3 is TGTGCCAGCAGCTTAGAGGTGAGGCACTACAATGAGCAGTTCTTC. This translates into CASSLEVRHYNEQFF.

A few counts support this clonotype. The chain uses TRBV7-6 and TRBJ2-3; TRBD2 matches at 14 bases. CDR1 SGHVS and CDR2 FNYEAQ come from the germline V gene. This CDR3 spans 17 amino acids. Germline trimming cut 5 bases from V and 3 bases from J; bases unmatched to any gene: 7. CDR3 sequence: CASSPGTSGSRTDTQYF. In nucleotides, the CDR3 is TGTGCCAGCAGCCCCGGGACTAGCGGGAGCAGGACAGATACGCAGTATTTT.

This clonotype was counted ten times or more. The chain carries TRBV5-1 and TRBJ2-5; 10 bases fit TRBD2. The CDR3 runs 16 residues. CDR1 is SGHRS and CDR2 is YFSETQ in the germline V gene. V was pared by 1 base and J by 2 bases, with 5 bases of the junction left unmatched. Written as DNA, the CDR3 is TGCGCCAGCAGCTTGAACCCGACTAGCGGGCAAGAGACCCAGTACTTC. Amino acids: CASSLNPTSGQETQYF. The full variable domain, with the rest looked up from reference TRBV5-1 and TRBJ2-5, is KAGVTQTPRYLIKTRGQQVTLSCSPISGHRSVSWYQQTPGQGLQFLFEYFSETQRNKGNFPGRFSGRQFSNSRSEMNVSTLELGDSALYLCASSLNPTSGQETQYFGPGTRLLVL.

In its sample, this clonotype was seen many times. CDR3 sequence (DNA): TGTGCCAGCAGCTTAGATCGGGGAGTAGCTTTCTTT. Translating gives CASSLDRGVAFF. The V call is TRBV11-2, the J call TRBJ1-1, with D unresolved. The CDR3 is made up of 12 amino acids. The ends were cut back, 0 bases at V and 10 bases at J, with 9 bases in the middle. CDR1 and CDR2 from the germline V gene are SGHAT and FQNNGV. Based on the CDR3 plus reference TRBV11-2 and TRBJ1-1, the full variable domain is EAGVAQSPRYKIIEKRQSVAFWCNPISGHATLYWYQQILGQGPKLLIQFQNNGVVDDSQLPKDRFSAERLKGVDSTLKIQPAKLEDSAVYLCASSLDRGVAFFGQGTRLTVV.

This clonotype was recorded a few times. The chain couples TRBV5-5 to TRBJ2-1; 9 bases line up with TRBD1. Germline V gene sequence: CDR1 SGHKS, CDR2 YYEKEE (reference sequence). V lost 0 bases to trimming and J lost 8 bases; unmatched junction nucleotides: 9. CDR3 size: 16 residues. The CDR3 loop reads CASSLVWDRALYEQFF. The CDR3, as DNA: TGTGCCAGCAGCTTGGTGTGGGACAGGGCTTTATATGAGCAGTTCTTC.

In this sample, this clonotype turned up many times. The CDR3 is CASLGPPEQYF. The DNA of the CDR3 is TGTGCCAGCTTGGGACCTCCCGAGCAGTACTTC. The chain joins TRBV28 to TRBJ2-7; D is possibly TRBD1 or TRBD2 (5 bases each). V was trimmed by 8 bases and J by 6 bases, leaving 11 bases between them. The CDR3 is made up of 11 amino acids. The germline V gene has CDR1 MDHEN and CDR2 SYDVKM.

This clonotype was recorded at least ten times. This sequence joins TRBV6-5 and TRBJ1-6; the match to TRBD1 covers 9 bases. Germline V gene data show CDR1 as MNHEY and CDR2 as SVGAGI. This CDR3 region has 14 residues. V was clipped by 2 bases and J by 14 bases; unmatched bases: 7. CDR3 DNA sequence: TGTGCCAGCAGTTACGGGGGGACAGGGTCTTCCCTCCACTTT. This encodes CASSYGGTGSSLHF.

At least ten counts were recorded for this clonotype. The chain joins TRBV6-1 to TRBJ2-7; TRBD2 is a possible D gene (5 bases). CDR3 length: 16 residues. V lost 0 bases and J lost 0, with 12 bases in between. Germline V CDR1 and CDR2: MNHNS, SASEGT. The CDR3 region is CASSEAAADYSYEQYF. CDR3 nucleotide sequence: TGTGCCAGCAGTGAAGCTGCAGCAGACTACTCCTACGAGCAGTACTTC.

As regards this clonotype: Its ends do not fully match the called genes, so a read error is possible. The chain is built from TRBV11-2 and TRBJ2-1; 10 positions match TRBD1. This CDR3 has 17 amino acids. The germline V gene has CDR1 SGHAT and CDR2 FQNNGV. CDR3 sequence reads: CASSSFDGTGALNAQFF. The CDR3 bases are TGTGCCAGCAGCAGTTTCGATGGGACAGGGGCGCTCAATGCGCAGTTCTTC.

This clonotype was picked up many times. The chain's CDR3 is CASSPRTGGSQPQHF. CDR3 sequence (DNA): TGCGCCAGCAGCCCCAGAACAGGGGGCTCTCAGCCCCAGCATTTT. V usage is TRBV5-1 and J usage is TRBJ1-5; 9 positions agree with TRBD1. The trim removed 4 bases at V and 6 bases at J, leaving 8 bases unmatched. CDR1 is SGHRS, CDR2 YFSETQ, per germline. The CDR3 spans 15 residues.

This chain links TRBV4-3 with TRBJ2-3, with 14 bases lining up with TRBD2. V dropped 4 bases and J dropped 6; count of bases not matched to a gene: 12. In germline, CDR1 is LGHNA, CDR2 YSLEER. The CDR3 consists of 18 residues. CDR3 amino acids: CASSLYPGTSGRSDTQYF. Written as DNA, the CDR3 is TGCGCCAGCAGCCTTTACCCCGGGACTAGCGGGAGATCGGATACGCAGTATTTT.

The chain links TRBV29-1 to TRBJ1-1; no firm D call. Germline CDR1 reads SQVTM; CDR2 reads ANQGSEA. The V end was cut by 7 bases, the J end by 2 bases, with 11 bases between. The CDR3 loop spans 12 amino acids. For the CDR3, the DNA is TGCAGCGCTTTGGATGGTAACACTGAAGCTTTCTTT. Translating it yields CSALDGNTEAFF. Together with reference TRBV29-1 and TRBJ1-1, the CDR3 gives the full variable domain: SAVISQKPSRDICQRGTSLTIQCQVDSQVTMMFWYRQQPGQSLTLIATANQGSEATYESGFVIDKFPISRPNLTFSTLTVSNMSPEDSSIYLCSALDGNTEAFFGQGTRLTVV.

The rearrangement joins TRBV14 to TRBJ2-3; D unclear. V lost 3 bases and J 8 bases, leaving 6 bases between the germline ends. The CDR3 has 11 amino acids. Looked up from germline, CDR1 is SGHDN and CDR2 is FVKESK. CDR3 sequence (DNA): TGTGCCAGCAGCCAGGGATTTACGCAGTATTTT. This sequence encodes CASSQGFTQYF.

This clonotype was observed a handful of times. This chain joins TRBV5-1 and TRBJ2-7, with TRBD1 matching 8 bases. The junction had 7 bases not matched to a gene; V was cut back by 4 bases and J by 4 bases. Germline V gene data show CDR1 as SGHRS and CDR2 as YFSETQ. This CDR3 has 14 amino acids. CDR3 region: CASSVGQGGYEQYF. In DNA form, the CDR3 reads TGCGCCAGCAGCGTAGGACAGGGAGGTTACGAGCAGTACTTC.

The chain recombines TRBV7-2 with TRBJ2-1; TRBD1 might be the D (7 bases). The V and J ends lost 4 bases and 10 bases respectively, with 20 bases between them. The CDR3 covers 15 residues. Germline V gene data show CDR1 as SGHTA and CDR2 as FQGNSA. The CDR3 protein is CASSSRQGLFGEQFF. CDR3 bases: TGTGCCAGCAGCTCACGACAGGGACTCTTTGGGGAGCAGTTCTTC.

This sequence joins TRBV4-1 and TRBJ2-7, with D tentatively TRBD1 (6 bases). This CDR3 region has 17 residues. Germline loops: CDR1 MGHRA, CDR2 YSYEKL. V was clipped by 3 bases and J by 0 bases, with 18 bases between them. The CDR3 here is CASSHLSLDSSSYEQYF. The CDR3 DNA reads TGCGCCAGCAGCCACCTCTCTTTGGACAGCTCCTCCTACGAGCAGTACTTC.